This TCR beta chain came from a study of blood T cells in healthy people across ages. Study as a whole: Roughly one uniquely barcoded beta molecule per two T cells was captured.

This clonotype was observed a few times. The CDR3 is 14 residues long. Per the germline V gene, CDR1 is ENHRY and CDR2 is SYGVKD. V was shortened by 8 bases and J by 0 bases, with 10 bases between the two germline ends. Primers used in a second PCR of roughly 6 to 11 cycles were a sample-barcoded 5' primer and a J-beta primer mix. The template-switch adaptor was a 5' adaptor with 12 random nucleotides. It tagged each cDNA molecule. TCRdb called the 5' RACE reads again in MiXCR, with one record for every CDR3 protein. In the table there are about 540,000 distinct CDR3 sequences, around 24% of which are singletons. The sample was also linked to a second study, of T cells of mothers and their children. Per that study: The donors comprised five or six children and their three healthy Caucasian mothers. Each child contributed some 3 million TCR beta CDR3 reads, while each mother contributed over 8 million.

The chain has TRBV10-3 and TRBJ2-2; no clear D. The sample taken for sequencing was blood. This TCR was sampled from a boy aged 10-17 years in good health. The CDR3 region has the DNA TGTGCCATCCACGGGCCAGCGAACACCGGGGAGCTGTTTTTT. Translated, it gives CAIHGPANTGELFF.